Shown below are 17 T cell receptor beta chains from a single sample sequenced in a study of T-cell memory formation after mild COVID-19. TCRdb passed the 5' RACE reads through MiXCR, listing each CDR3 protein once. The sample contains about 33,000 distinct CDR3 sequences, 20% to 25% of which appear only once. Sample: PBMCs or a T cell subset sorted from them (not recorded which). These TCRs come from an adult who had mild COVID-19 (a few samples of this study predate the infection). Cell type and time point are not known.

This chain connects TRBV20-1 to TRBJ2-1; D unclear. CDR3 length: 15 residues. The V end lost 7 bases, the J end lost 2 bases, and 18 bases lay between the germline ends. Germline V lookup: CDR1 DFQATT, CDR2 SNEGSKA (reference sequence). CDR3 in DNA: TGCAGTGGCCGAGGTGGCAGGAGCCCCTACAATGAGCAGTTCTTC. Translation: CSGRGGRSPYNEQFF.

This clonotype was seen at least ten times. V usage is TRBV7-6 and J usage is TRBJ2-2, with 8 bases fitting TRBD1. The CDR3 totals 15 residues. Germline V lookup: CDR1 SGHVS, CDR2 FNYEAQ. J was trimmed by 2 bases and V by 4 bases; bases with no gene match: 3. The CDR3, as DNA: TGTGCCAGCAGCTGGACAGGGACAAACACCGGGGAGCTGTTTTTT. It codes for CASSWTGTNTGELFF.

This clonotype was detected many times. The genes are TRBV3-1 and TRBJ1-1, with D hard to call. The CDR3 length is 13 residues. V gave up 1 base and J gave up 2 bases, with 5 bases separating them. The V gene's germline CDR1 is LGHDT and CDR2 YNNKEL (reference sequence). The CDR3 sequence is CASSQVSNTEAFF. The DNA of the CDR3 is TGTGCCAGCAGCCAAGTCTCCAACACTGAAGCTTTCTTT.

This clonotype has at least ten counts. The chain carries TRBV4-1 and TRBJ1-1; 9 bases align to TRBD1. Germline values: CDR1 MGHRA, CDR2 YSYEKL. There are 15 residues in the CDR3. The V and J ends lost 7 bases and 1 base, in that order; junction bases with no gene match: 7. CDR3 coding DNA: TGCGCCAGCATACAGGGGGCAGGAAGGAACACTGAAGCTTTCTTT. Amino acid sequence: CASIQGAGRNTEAFF.

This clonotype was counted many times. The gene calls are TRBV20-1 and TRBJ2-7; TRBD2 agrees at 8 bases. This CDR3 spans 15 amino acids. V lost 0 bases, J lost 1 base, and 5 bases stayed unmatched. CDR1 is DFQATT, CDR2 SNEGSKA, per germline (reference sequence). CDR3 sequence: CSARDPGGRSYEQYF. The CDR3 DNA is TGCAGTGCTAGAGATCCGGGGGGGCGGTCCTACGAGCAGTACTTC.

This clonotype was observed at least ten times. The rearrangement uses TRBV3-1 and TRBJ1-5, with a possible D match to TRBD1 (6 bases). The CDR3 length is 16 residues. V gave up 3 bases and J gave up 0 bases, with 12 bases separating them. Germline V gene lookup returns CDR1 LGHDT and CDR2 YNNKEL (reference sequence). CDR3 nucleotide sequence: TGTGCCAGCAGCCACGGACAGTTCCATAGCAATCAGCCCCAGCATTTT. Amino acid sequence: CASSHGQFHSNQPQHF. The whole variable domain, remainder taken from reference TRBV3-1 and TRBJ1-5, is DTAVSQTPKYLVTQMGNDKSIKCEQNLGHDTMYWYKQDSKKFLKIMFSYNNKELIINETVPNRFSPKSPDKAHLNLHINSLELGDSAVYFCASSHGQFHSNQPQHFGDGTRLSIL.

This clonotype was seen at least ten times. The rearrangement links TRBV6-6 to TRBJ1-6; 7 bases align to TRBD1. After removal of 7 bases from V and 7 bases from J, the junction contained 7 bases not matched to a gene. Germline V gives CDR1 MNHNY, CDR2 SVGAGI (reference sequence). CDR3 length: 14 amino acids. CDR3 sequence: CASIKGTENSPLHF. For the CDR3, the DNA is TGTGCCAGCATCAAAGGGACAGAAAATTCACCCCTCCACTTT.

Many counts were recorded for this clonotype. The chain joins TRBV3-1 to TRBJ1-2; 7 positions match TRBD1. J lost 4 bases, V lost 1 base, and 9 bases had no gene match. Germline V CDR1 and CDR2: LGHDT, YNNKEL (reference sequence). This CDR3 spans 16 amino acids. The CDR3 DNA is TGTGCCAGCAGCCAAGGTTCGAGGGGGCACGGCTATGGCTACACCTTC. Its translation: CASSQGSRGHGYGYTF.

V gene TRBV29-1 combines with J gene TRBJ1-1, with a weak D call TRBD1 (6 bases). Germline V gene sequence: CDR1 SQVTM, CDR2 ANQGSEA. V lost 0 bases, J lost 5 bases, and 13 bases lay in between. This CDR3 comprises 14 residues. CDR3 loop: CSVEDPTGGTEAFF. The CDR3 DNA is TGCAGCGTTGAAGACCCGACAGGCGGGACTGAAGCTTTCTTT.

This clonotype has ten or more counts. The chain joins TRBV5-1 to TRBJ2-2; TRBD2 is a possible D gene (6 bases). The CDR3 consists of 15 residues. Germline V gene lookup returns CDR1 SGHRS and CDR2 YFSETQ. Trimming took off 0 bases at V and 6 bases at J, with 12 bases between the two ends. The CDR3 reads CASSLGQGGSGELFF. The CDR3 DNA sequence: TGCGCCAGCAGCTTGGGGCAGGGAGGCTCCGGGGAGCTGTTTTTT.

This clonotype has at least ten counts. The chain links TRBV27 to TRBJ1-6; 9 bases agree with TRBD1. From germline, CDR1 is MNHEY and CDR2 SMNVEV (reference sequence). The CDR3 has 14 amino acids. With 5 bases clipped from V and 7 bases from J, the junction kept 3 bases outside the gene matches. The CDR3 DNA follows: TGTGCCAGCAGTACCGGGACAGGGAATTCACCCCTCCACTTT. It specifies CASSTGTGNSPLHF.

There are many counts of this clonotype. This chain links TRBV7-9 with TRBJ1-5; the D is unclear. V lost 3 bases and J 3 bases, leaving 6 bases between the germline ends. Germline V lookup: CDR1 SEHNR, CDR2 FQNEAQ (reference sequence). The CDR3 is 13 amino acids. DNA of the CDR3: TGTGCCAGCAGCTTGCAGCACAATCAGCCCCAGCATTTT. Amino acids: CASSLQHNQPQHF. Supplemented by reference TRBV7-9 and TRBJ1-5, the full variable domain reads DTGVSQNPRHKITKRGQNVTFRCDPISEHNRLYWYRQTLGQGPEFLTYFQNEAQLEKSRLLSDRFSAERPKGSFSTLEIQRTEQGDSAMYLCASSLQHNQPQHFGDGTRLSIL.

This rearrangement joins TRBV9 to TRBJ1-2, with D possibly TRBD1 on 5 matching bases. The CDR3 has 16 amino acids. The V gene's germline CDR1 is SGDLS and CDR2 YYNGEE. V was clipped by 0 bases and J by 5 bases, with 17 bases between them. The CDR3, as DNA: TGTGCCAGCAGCGTAGCTATGAGAGTTGGGGCTTATGGCTACACCTTC. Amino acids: CASSVAMRVGAYGYTF.

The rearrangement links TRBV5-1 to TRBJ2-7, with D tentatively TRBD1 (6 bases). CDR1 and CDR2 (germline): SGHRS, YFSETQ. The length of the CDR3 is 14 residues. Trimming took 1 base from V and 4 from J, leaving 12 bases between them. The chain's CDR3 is CASSLSWGRYEQYF. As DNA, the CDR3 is TGCGCCAGCAGCTTGAGTTGGGGGCGGTACGAGCAGTACTTC.

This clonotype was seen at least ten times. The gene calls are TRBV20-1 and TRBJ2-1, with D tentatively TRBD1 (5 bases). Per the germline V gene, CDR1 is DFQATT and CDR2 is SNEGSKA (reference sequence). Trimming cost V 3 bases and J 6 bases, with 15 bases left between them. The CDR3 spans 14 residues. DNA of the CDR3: TGCAGTGCTAGGGGGCTTGGATCCCCCAATGAGCAGTTCTTC. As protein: CSARGLGSPNEQFF.

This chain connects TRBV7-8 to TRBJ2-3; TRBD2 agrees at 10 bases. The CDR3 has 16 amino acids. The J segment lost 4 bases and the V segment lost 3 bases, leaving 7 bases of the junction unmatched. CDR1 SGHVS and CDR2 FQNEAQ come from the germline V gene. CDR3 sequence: CASSFLAGGLPDTQYF. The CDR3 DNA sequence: TGTGCCAGCAGCTTTTTAGCGGGAGGTCTCCCAGATACGCAGTATTTT.

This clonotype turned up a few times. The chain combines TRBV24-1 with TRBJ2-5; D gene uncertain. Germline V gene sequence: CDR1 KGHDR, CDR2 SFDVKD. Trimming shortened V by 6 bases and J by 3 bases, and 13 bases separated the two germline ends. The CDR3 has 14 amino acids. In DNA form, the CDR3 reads TGTGCCACCAGTCGTGGAGACCCTGAAGAGACCCAGTACTTC. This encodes CATSRGDPEETQYF.